This record covers a single T cell receptor (beta chain). Clones were sequenced by immunoSEQ multiplex PCR, and TCRdb holds only the in-frame ones, with some missing. The sample yields some 300,000 clones, around 88% seen once. This entry belongs to a study of blood T cell repertoires in COVID-19. This CDR3 is 11 amino acids long. Trimming removed 1 base at V and 6 bases at J, with 5 bases between. Germline V CDR1 and CDR2: SGHRS, YFSETQ. V is TRBV5-1 and J is TRBJ2-7; possible D gene TRBD1, 5 bases. The sequence derives from a woman aged 25 to 39 who had recovered from COVID-19. The material sequenced was peripheral blood. CDR3 coding DNA: TGCGCCAGCAGCTTGACAGGCGAGCAGTACTTC. Translating gives CASSLTGEQYF.